This TCR beta chain appears in the sequencing data of a study of shared clonotypes between healthy human individuals. Study outcomes and limitations: Against clonotypes common to all four donors, non-shared ones had lower generation probabilities. The study generally estimated greater richness for naive than memory subsets. Sequencing depth was expected to influence donor clonotype sharing.

A word on this clone: Its antigen is currently unknown.

Sequencing used immunoSEQ multiplex PCR; TCRdb keeps in-frame clones, though not all of them. Of some 1,600,000 clones listed, 95% to 99% are singletons. The CDR3 extends over 16 amino acids. Per the germline V gene, CDR1 is GTSNPN and CDR2 is SVGIG (reference sequence). With 2 bases clipped from V and 0 bases from J, the junction kept 9 bases outside the gene matches. Sequencing used naive CD4+ T cells sorted from blood. The subset is: CD45RA+ positively selected. This sequence joins TRBV30 and TRBJ1-1, with TRBD1 matching 7 bases. This TCR derives from a man aged 25-40 years in good health. The chain's CDR3 is CAWSKIGTVMNTEAFF. The CDR3 region has the DNA TGTGCCTGGAGTAAAATCGGGACAGTGATGAACACTGAAGCTTTCTTT.